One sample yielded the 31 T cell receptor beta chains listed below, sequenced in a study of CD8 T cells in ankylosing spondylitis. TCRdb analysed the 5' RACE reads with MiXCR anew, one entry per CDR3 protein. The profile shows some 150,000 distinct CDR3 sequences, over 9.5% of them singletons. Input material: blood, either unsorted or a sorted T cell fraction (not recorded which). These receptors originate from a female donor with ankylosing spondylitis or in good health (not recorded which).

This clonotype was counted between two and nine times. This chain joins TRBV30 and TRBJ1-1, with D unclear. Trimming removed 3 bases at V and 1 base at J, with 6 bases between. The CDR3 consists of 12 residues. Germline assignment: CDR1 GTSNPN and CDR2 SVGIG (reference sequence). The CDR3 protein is CAWSAANTEAFF. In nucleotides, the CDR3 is TGTGCCTGGAGCGCAGCGAACACTGAAGCTTTCTTT.

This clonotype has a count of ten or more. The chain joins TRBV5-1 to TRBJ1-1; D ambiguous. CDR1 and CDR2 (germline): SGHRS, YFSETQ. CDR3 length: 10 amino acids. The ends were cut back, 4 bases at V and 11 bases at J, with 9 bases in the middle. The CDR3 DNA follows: TGCGCCAGCAGCGGTGACGAGGCTTTCTTT. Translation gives CASSGDEAFF. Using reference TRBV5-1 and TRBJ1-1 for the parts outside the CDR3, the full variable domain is KAGVTQTPRYLIKTRGQQVTLSCSPISGHRSVSWYQQTPGQGLQFLFEYFSETQRNKGNFPGRFSGRQFSNSRSEMNVSTLELGDSALYLCASSGDEAFFGQGTRLTVV.

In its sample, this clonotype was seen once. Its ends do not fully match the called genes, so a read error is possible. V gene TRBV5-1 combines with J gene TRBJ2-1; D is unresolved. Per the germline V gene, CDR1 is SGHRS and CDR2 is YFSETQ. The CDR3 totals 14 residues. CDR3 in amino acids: CVSSLVSPGNEQFF. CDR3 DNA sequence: TGCGTCAGCAGCTTGGTCTCTCCGGGCAATGAGCAGTTCTTC.

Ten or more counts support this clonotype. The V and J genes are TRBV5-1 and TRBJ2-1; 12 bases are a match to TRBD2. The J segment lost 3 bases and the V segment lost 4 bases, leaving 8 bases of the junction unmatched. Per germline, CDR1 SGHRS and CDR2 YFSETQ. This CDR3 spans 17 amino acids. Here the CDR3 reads CASSLTSGSTIYNEQFF. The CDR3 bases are TGCGCCAGCAGCCTGACTAGCGGGAGTACTATCTACAATGAGCAGTTCTTC.

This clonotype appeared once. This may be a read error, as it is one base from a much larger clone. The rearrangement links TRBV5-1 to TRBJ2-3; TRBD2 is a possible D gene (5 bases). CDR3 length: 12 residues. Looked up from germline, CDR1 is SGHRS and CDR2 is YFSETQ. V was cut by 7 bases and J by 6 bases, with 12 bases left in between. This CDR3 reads CASGVWEDTQYF. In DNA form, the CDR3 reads TGCGCCAGCGGCGTGTGGGAGGATACGCAGTATTTT.

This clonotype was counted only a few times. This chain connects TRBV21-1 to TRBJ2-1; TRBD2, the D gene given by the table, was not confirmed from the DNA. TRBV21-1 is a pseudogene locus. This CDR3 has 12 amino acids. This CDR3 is CASPKRDNEQFF. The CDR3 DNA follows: TGTGCCAGCCCCAAGAGGGACAATGAGCAGTTCTTC.

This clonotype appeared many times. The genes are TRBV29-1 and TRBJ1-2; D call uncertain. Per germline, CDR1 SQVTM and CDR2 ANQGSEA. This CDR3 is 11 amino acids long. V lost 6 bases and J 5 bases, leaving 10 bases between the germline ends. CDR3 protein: CSVDQAYGYTF. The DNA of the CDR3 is TGCAGCGTCGATCAGGCATATGGCTACACCTTC.

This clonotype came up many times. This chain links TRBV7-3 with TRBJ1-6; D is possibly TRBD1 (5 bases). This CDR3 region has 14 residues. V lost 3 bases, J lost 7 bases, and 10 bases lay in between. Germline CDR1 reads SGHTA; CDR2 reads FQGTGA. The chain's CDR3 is CASSLGLQNSPLHF. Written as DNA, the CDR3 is TGTGCCAGCAGCTTGGGACTACAAAATTCACCCCTCCACTTT. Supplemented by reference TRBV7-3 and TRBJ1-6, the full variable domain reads GAGVSQTPSNKVTEKGKYVELRCDPISGHTALYWYRQSLGQGPEFLIYFQGTGAADDSGLPNDRFFAVRPEGSVSTLKIQRTERGDSAVYLCASSLGLQNSPLHFGNGTRLTVT.

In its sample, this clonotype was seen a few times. CDR3 sequence reads: CSARLGVAGIINEQFF. In nucleotides, the CDR3 is TGCAGTGCTAGACTAGGGGTAGCGGGGATTATCAATGAGCAGTTCTTC. The chain employs TRBV20-1 and TRBJ2-1; 8 bases map to TRBD2. V lost 2 bases and J lost 6; bases outside the gene matches: 12. In germline, CDR1 is DFQATT, CDR2 SNEGSKA (reference sequence). This CDR3 has 16 amino acids.

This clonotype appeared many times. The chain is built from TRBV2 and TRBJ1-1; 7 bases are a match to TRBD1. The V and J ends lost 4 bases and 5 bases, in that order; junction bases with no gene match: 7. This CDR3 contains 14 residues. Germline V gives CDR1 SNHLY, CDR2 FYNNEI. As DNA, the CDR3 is TGTGCCAGCAGTGCCTCAGGGGGGTGGACTGAAGCTTTCTTT. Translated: CASSASGGWTEAFF.

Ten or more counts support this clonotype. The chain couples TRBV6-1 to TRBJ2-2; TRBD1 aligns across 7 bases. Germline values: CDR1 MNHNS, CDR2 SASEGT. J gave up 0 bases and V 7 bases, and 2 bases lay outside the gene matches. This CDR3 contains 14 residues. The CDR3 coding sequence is TGTGCCAGCAAGGGGGCCCCGAACACCGGGGAGCTGTTTTTT. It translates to CASKGAPNTGELFF.

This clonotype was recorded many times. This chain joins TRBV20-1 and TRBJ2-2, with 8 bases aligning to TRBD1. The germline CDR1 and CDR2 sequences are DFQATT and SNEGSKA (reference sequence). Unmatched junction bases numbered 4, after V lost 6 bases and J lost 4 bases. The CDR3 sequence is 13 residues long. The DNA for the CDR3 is TGCAGTGCCGGGGACAGGACCACCGGGGAGCTGTTTTTT. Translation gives CSAGDRTTGELFF.

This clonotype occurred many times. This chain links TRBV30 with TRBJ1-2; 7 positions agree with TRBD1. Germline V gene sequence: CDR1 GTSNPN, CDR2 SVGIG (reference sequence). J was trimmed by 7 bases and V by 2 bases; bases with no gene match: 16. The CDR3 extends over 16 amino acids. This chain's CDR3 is CAWSTGQVARVIGYTF. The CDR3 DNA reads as TGTGCCTGGAGTACCGGACAGGTGGCGAGGGTTATTGGCTACACCTTC.

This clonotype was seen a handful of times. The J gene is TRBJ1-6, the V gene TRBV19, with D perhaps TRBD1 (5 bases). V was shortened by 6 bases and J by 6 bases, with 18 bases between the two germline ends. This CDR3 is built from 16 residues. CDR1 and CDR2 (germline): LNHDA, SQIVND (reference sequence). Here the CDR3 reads CASRDGLTVLNSPLHF. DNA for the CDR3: TGTGCCAGTAGAGACGGCTTGACAGTTCTTAATTCACCCCTCCACTTT.

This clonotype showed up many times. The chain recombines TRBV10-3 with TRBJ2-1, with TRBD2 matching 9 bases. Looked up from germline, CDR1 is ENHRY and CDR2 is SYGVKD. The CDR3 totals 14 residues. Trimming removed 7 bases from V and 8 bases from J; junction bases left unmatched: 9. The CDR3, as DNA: TGTGCCATCAAGCTAGCGGGACCTACGGATGAGCAGTTCTTC. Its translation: CAIKLAGPTDEQFF.

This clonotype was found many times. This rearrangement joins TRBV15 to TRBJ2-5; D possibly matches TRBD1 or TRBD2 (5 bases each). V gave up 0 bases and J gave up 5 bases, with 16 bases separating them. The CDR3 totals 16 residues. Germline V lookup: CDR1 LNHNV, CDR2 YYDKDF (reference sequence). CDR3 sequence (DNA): TGTGCCACCAGCAGAGATACAACCGTTAGGGACGAGACCCAGTACTTC. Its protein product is CATSRDTTVRDETQYF.

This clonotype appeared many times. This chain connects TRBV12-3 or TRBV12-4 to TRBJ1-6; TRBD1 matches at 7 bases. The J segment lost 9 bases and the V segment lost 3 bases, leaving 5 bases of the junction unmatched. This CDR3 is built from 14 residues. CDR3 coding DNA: TGTGCCAGCAGTTTGGGTCAGGGGGGTTCACCCCTCCACTTT. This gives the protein CASSLGQGGSPLHF.

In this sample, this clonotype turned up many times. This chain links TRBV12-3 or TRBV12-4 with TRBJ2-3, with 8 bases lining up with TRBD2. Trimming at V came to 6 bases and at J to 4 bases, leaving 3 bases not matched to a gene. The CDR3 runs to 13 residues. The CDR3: CASSRTSPDTQYF. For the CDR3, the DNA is TGTGCCAGCAGCCGGACTAGCCCAGATACGCAGTATTTT.

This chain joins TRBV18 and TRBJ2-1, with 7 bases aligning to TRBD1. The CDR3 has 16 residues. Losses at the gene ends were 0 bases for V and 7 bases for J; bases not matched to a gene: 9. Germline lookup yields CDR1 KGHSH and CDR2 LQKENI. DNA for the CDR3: TGTGCCAGCTCACCACCGTGGGACAGCTTACCTAATGAGCAGTTCTTC. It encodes CASSPPWDSLPNEQFF.

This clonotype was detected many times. The CDR3 loop is CASSLGSVEQYF. DNA for the CDR3: TGTGCCAGCAGCTTAGGCTCCGTGGAGCAGTACTTC. The chain has TRBV11-2 and TRBJ2-7; no clear D. Germline CDR1 is SGHAT and CDR2 is FQNNGV. Between the trimmed V and J ends, which lost 1 base and 7 bases, there was a span of 8 bases. CDR3 length: 12 amino acids.

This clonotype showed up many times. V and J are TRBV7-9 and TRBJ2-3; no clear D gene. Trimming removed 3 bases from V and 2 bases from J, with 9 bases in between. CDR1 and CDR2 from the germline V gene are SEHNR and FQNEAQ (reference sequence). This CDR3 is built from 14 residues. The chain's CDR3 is CASSLSQTTDTQYF. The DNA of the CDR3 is TGTGCCAGCAGCTTGAGCCAAACCACAGATACGCAGTATTTT.

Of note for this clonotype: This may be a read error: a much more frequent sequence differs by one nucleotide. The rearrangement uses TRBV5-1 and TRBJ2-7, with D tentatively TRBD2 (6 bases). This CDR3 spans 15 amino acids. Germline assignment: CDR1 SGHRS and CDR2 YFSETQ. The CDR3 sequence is CVSSLGGWSSYEQYF. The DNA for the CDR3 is TGCGTCAGCAGCTTGGGAGGCTGGAGCTCCTACGAGCAGTACTTC.

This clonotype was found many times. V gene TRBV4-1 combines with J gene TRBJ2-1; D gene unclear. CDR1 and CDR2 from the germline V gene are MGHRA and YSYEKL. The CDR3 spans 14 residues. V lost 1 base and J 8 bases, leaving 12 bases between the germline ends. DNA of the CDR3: TGCGCCAGCAGCCAAGCTTATAAGGCCCATGAGCAGTTCTTC. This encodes CASSQAYKAHEQFF.

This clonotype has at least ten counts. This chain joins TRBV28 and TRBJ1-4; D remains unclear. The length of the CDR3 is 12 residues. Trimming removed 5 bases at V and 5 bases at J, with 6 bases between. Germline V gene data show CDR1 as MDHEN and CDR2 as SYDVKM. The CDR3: CASSQRNEKLFF. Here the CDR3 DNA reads TGTGCCAGCAGTCAAAGGAATGAAAAACTGTTTTTT. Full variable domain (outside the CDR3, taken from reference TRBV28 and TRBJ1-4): DVKVTQSSRYLVKRTGEKVFLECVQDMDHENMFWYRQDPGLGLRLIYFSYDVKMKEKGDIPEGYSVSREKKERFSLILESASTNQTSMYLCASSQRNEKLFFGSGTQLSVL.

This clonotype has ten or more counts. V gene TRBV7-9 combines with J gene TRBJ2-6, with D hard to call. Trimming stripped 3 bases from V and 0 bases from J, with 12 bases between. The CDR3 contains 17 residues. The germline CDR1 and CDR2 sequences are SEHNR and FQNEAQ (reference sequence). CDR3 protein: CASSLWHGISGANVLTF. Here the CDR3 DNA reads TGTGCCAGCAGCTTGTGGCACGGTATCTCTGGGGCCAACGTCCTGACTTTC.

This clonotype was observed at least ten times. The CDR3 DNA is TGTGCCAGCAGTTCCGACAACTACTATGGCTACACCTTC. It is translated as CASSSDNYYGYTF. The chain recombines TRBV28 with TRBJ1-2; D unresolved. The ends were cut back, 4 bases at V and 3 bases at J, with 9 bases in the middle. Per germline, CDR1 MDHEN and CDR2 SYDVKM. The CDR3 spans 13 residues.

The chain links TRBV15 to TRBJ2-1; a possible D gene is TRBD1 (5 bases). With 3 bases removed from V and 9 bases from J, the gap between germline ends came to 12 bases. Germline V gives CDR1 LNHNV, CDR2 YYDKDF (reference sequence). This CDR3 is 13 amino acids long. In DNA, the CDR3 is TGTGCCACCAGCAGGCCCCGACAGCCTGAGCAGTTCTTC. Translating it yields CATSRPRQPEQFF.

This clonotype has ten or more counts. The CDR3 loop is CASSWRVGAEAFF. The CDR3 DNA is TGTGCCAGCAGCTGGAGGGTTGGGGCTGAAGCTTTCTTT. The chain employs TRBV5-5 and TRBJ1-1; D gene unclear. Germline CDR1 reads SGHKS; CDR2 reads YYEKEE (reference sequence). The CDR3 is made up of 13 amino acids. V was clipped by 3 bases and J by 6 bases, with 12 bases between them.

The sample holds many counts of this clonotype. This CDR3 is CASSASSRVDSSYEQYF. In nucleotides, the CDR3 is TGTGCCAGCAGCGCTAGCTCCCGGGTCGATAGCTCCTACGAGCAGTACTTC. V usage is TRBV7-9 and J usage is TRBJ2-7; perhaps TRBD2 as D (5 bases). The germline V gene has CDR1 SEHNR and CDR2 FQNEAQ (reference sequence). V lost 5 bases and J lost 0, with 20 bases in between. CDR3 length: 17 amino acids. Supplemented by reference TRBV7-9 and TRBJ2-7, the full variable domain reads DTGVSQNPRHKITKRGQNVTFRCDPISEHNRLYWYRQTLGQGPEFLTYFQNEAQLEKSRLLSDRFSAERPKGSFSTLEIQRTEQGDSAMYLCASSASSRVDSSYEQYFGPGTRLTVT.

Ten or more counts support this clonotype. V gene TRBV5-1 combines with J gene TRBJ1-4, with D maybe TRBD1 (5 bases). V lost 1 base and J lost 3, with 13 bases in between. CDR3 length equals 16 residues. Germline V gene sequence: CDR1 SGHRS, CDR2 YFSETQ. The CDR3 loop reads CASSLRPTGANEKLFF. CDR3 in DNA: TGCGCCAGCAGCTTGAGGCCGACGGGGGCTAATGAAAAACTGTTTTTT.

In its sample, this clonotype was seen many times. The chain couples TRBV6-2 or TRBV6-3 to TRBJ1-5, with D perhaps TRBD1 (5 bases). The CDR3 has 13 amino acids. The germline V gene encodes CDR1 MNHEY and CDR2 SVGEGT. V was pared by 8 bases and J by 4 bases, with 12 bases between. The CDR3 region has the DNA TGTGCCAGCGGTGGGGGGTCGAATCAGCCCCAGCATTTT. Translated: CASGGGSNQPQHF.